The rows below give T cell receptor beta chains drawn from one sample of a study of shared clonotypes between healthy human individuals. The table came from immunoSEQ multiplex PCR; TCRdb's copy has only in-frame clones and leaves some out. The sample has some 1,900,000 clones; around 96% are singletons. The sequenced sample consisted of naive CD8+ T cells sorted from blood. These receptors all stem from a man aged 18 to 30 in good health. Each CDR3 is given with its conserved first and last residue. D genes are given only for firm matches. For some rows the clone size is stated as once, few or many, or as a class when expanded; others skip it.

J,size,D,V,DNA,CDR3
TRBJ1-1,NA,NA,TRBV27,TGTGCCAGCAGTTTACAGGGTGTCCGTTCAATGAACACTGAAGCTTTCTTT,CASSLQGVRSMNTEAFF
TRBJ2-7,NA,NA,TRBV2,TGTGCCAGCAGTGAGGTTGCGATCAACGAGCAGTACTTC,CASSEVAINEQYF
TRBJ2-2,NA,NA,TRBV2,TGTGCCAGCAGGGGCAGGGAAGGGGTCGGGGAGCTGTTTTTT,CASRGREGVGELFF
TRBJ1-4,NA,TRBD1,TRBV7-8,TGTGCCAGCAGACTCATGTTGGGGACAGCGAATGAAAAACTGTTTTTT,CASRLMLGTANEKLFF
TRBJ2-7,NA,NA,TRBV4-1,TGCGCCAGCAGCCAAGGTTTACAGGGAGGAACCTATGGGCCCTACGAGCAGTACTTC,CASSQGLQGGTYGPYEQYF
TRBJ2-7,NA,TRBD1,TRBV7-9,TGTGCCAGCAGCTTAATAGGCGCGGGACAGGGGCAATACGAGCAGTACTTC,CASSLIGAGQGQYEQYF
TRBJ2-3,NA,TRBD2,TRBV10-3,TGTGCCACCCGGGGGACTGGCGGGAGAGAAGATACGCAGTATTTT,CATRGTGGREDTQYF
TRBJ2-1,NA,NA,TRBV7-3,TGTGCCAGCAGCTTATTGGGGAATGGGGCCTACAATGAGCAGTTCTTC,CASSLLGNGAYNEQFF
TRBJ2-1,NA,NA,TRBV19,TGTGCCAGTAGTATAGTTCCAGGGATCTACAATGAGCAGTTCTTC,CASSIVPGIYNEQFF
TRBJ1-6,NA,NA,TRBV12-5,TGTGCTAGTGGTTTGATGGGGCCACCCCTCCACTTT,CASGLMGPPLHF
TRBJ2-7,NA,NA,TRBV19,TGTGCCAGTAGTATAGTGGAGGGGGCCCACGAGCAGTACTTC,CASSIVEGAHEQYF
TRBJ1-2,NA,NA,TRBV6-1,TGTGCCAGCAGTGAGGTCGATGCGGCGGGCTACACCTTC,CASSEVDAAGYTF
TRBJ2-6,NA,NA,TRBV29-1,TGCAGCCCCCCCAAGCAGGAACTCTCTGGGGCCAACGTCCTGACTTTC,CSPPKQELSGANVLTF
TRBJ2-1,NA,NA,TRBV7-6,TGTGCCAGCAGCCCTCAGGGCAATGAGCAGTTCTTC,CASSPQGNEQFF
TRBJ2-1,NA,TRBD1,TRBV6-6,TGTGCCAGCAGCCGAACCCCGGGACAGTCGTACAATGAGCAGTTCTTC,CASSRTPGQSYNEQFF
TRBJ2-2,NA,TRBD2,TRBV7-6,TGTGCCAGCAGCTATCTAGCGGGAGAGGCCGGGGAGCTGTTTTTT,CASSYLAGEAGELFF
TRBJ1-3,NA,NA,TRBV6-5,TGTGCCAGCAGCCCGGATGGTTTCTCTGGAAACACCATATATTTT,CASSPDGFSGNTIYF
TRBJ1-1,few,NA,TRBV4-2,TGTGCCAGCAGCCGACTAACCGGCCCTTTGGGGCCAAACACTGAAGCTTTCTTT,CASSRLTGPLGPNTEAFF
TRBJ1-1,NA,NA,TRBV9,TGTGCCAGCAGCTTCGGCGGGAGCACTGAAGCTTTCTTT,CASSFGGSTEAFF
TRBJ2-3,NA,NA,TRBV9,TGTGCCAGCAGCGTAGGCGGTGCGGGCACAGATACGCAGTATTTT,CASSVGGAGTDTQYF
TRBJ2-5,NA,NA,TRBV28,TGTGCCAGCAGTTTATTAGGCGCGGGGGAGACCCAGTACTTC,CASSLLGAGETQYF
TRBJ2-7,NA,NA,TRBV6-1,TGTGCCAGCAGTGAGGACGGGATGGGATTCTCCTACGAGCAGTACTTC,CASSEDGMGFSYEQYF
TRBJ2-7,NA,NA,TRBV2,TGTGCCAGCAGAGAACTTGCTCCCTCCTACGAGCAGTACTTC,CASRELAPSYEQYF
TRBJ2-1,NA,NA,TRBV29-1,TGCTCCTGTTCCTACAATGAGCAGTTCTTC,CSCSYNEQFF
TRBJ2-5,once,NA,TRBV28,TGTGCCAGCAGTCCTCTACTGGGTGGGGAAGAGACCCAGTACTTC,CASSPLLGGEETQYF
TRBJ2-5,NA,NA,TRBV30,TGTGCCTGGAGTGTGGACGTCCCGGATGCCCAGTACTTC,CAWSVDVPDAQYF
TRBJ1-6,NA,NA,TRBV2,TGTGCCATCCCGCGGGGGGAGGGAGTTAATTCACCCCTCCACTTT,CAIPRGEGVNSPLHF
TRBJ1-4,NA,TRBD1,TRBV7-6,TGTGCCAGCAGCCCCCGGTTGGGACAGCTGGAGGAAAAACTGTTTTTT,CASSPRLGQLEEKLFF
TRBJ2-5,NA,NA,TRBV4-1,TGCGCCAGCAGTCCCAAGACCGGGCTAGCGCTAGAGACCCAGTACTTC,CASSPKTGLALETQYF
TRBJ2-7,NA,TRBD1,TRBV5-6,TGTGCCAGCAGTTCGTCCGGGACAGGGTACCACGAGCAGTACTTC,CASSSSGTGYHEQYF
TRBJ2-4,NA,NA,TRBV29-1,TGCAGCGCCACAAAGGGTGATCAGTACTTC,CSATKGDQYF
TRBJ2-2,NA,TRBD1,TRBV6-6,TGTGCCAGCCTAGAACGACAAGAGGGGGCCGCCGGGGAGCTGTTTTTT,CASLERQEGAAGELFF
TRBJ2-7,NA,NA,TRBV7-8,TGTGCCAGCAGCCTAAACACAGGTTACGAGCAGTACTTC,CASSLNTGYEQYF
TRBJ2-5,NA,TRBD2,TRBV9,TGTGCCAGCAGCGTAGCGGGGGGGTTGGAGACCCAGTACTTC,CASSVAGGLETQYF
TRBJ1-2,NA,NA,TRBV19,TGTGCCAGTAGTCCTGATTGGTCGCATGGCTACACCTTC,CASSPDWSHGYTF
TRBJ2-3,NA,TRBD2,TRBV7-8,TGTGCCAGCAGCGTGGGGGGAGGGACTAGCACAGATACGCAGTATTTT,CASSVGGGTSTDTQYF
TRBJ1-4,once,NA,TRBV7-2,TGTGCCAGCAGCTTAAATGGGCAGGGCGGTGAAAAACTGTTTTTT,CASSLNGQGGEKLFF
TRBJ2-1,once,NA,TRBV5-1,TGCGCCAGCAGCCCGTCCGGGGCCCTTTACAATGAGCAGTTCTTC,CASSPSGALYNEQFF
TRBJ1-1,NA,NA,TRBV5-1,TGCGCCAGCAGCCTCCAACAGGGAAATGAAGCTTTCTTT,CASSLQQGNEAFF
TRBJ1-2,NA,TRBD1,TRBV15,TGTGCCACCAGCAGAGCTGAGGGGACAGGGGGTGACTATGGCTACACCTTC,CATSRAEGTGGDYGYTF
TRBJ1-5,NA,TRBD1,TRBV30,TGTGCCTGGAGTGTAGCCCGACAGGGCGGTCAGCCCCAGCATTTT,CAWSVARQGGQPQHF
TRBJ2-3,NA,TRBD2,TRBV9,TGTGCCAGCAGCGCGCAGGGCGGGAGCCTTCGAGGCACAGATACGCAGTATTTT,CASSAQGGSLRGTDTQYF
TRBJ2-7,NA,NA,TRBV5-6,TGTGCCAGCAGGATGGGGCCCGGGTCCTACGAGCAGTACTTC,CASRMGPGSYEQYF
TRBJ2-1,NA,TRBD1,TRBV12-5,TGTGCTAGTGGTTGGACAGGCCCTGAGCAGTTCTTC,CASGWTGPEQFF
TRBJ2-1,once,NA,TRBV6-5,TGTGCCAGCAGTTCCCTGCTGGTGGACAATGAGCAGTTCTTC,CASSSLLVDNEQFF
TRBJ2-7,NA,NA,TRBV27,TGTGCCAGTAGGGTTGGGGGGGGCCGCTACGAGCAGTACTTC,CASRVGGGRYEQYF
TRBJ1-2,NA,TRBD1,TRBV6-5,TGTGCCAGCATGGAAACAGGGGCCTATGGCTACACCTTC,CASMETGAYGYTF
TRBJ2-1,NA,TRBD1,TRBV28,TGTGCCAGCAGTTTACCCACGTCCGAGGAGGGACAGGGGGCCTACAATGAGCAGTTCTTC,CASSLPTSEEGQGAYNEQFF
TRBJ1-3,NA,NA,TRBV4-1,TGCGCCAGCAGCCAAGGAGGGAGGGCTGGAAACACCATATATTTT,CASSQGGRAGNTIYF
TRBJ1-2,NA,NA,TRBV27,TGTGCCAGCAGTTTGGCAGTCGGGGTTGGCTACACCTTC,CASSLAVGVGYTF